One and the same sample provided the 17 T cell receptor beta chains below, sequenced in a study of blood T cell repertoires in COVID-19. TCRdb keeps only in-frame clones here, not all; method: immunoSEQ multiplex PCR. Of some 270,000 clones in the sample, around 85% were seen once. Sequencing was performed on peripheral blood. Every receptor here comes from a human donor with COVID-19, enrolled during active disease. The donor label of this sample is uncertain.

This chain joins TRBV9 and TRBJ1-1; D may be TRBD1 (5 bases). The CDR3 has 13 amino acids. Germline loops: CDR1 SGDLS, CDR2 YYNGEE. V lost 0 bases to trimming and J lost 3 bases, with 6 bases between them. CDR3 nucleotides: TGTGCCAGCAGCGTAGAAGGGGACACTGAAGCTTTCTTT. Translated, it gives CASSVEGDTEAFF.

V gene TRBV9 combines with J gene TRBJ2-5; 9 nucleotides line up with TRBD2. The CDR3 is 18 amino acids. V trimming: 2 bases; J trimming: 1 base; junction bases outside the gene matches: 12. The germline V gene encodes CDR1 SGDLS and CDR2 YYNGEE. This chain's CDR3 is CASSVSPAGGTIQETQYF. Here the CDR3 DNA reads TGTGCCAGCAGCGTCTCCCCAGCGGGAGGTACAATCCAAGAGACCCAGTACTTC.

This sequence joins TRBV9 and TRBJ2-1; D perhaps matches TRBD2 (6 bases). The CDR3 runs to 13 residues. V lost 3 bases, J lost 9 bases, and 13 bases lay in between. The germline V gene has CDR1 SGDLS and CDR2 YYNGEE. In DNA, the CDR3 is TGTGCCAGCAGCGCGGCCCCGGAGGGTGAGCAGTTCTTC. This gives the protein CASSAAPEGEQFF.

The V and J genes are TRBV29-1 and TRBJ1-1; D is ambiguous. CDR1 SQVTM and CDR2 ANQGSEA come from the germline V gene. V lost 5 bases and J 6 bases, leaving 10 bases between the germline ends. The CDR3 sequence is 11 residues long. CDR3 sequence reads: CSVWEVAEAFF. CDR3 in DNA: TGCAGCGTTTGGGAGGTCGCTGAAGCTTTCTTT.

CDR3 nucleotides: TGTGCCAGCAGGCTTCAGGGGTCGAACACTGAAGCTTTCTTT. Protein sequence: CASRLQGSNTEAFF. The J gene is TRBJ1-1, the V gene TRBV27; tentative D call: TRBD1 (6 bases). CDR3 length: 14 amino acids. In germline, CDR1 is MNHEY, CDR2 SMNVEV (reference sequence). V dropped 6 bases and J dropped 1 base, with 12 bases sitting between them.

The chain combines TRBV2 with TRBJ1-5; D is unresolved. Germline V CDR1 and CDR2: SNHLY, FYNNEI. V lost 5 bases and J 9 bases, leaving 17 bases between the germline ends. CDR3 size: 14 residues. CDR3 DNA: TGTGCCAGCAGTCCCGTATGGTCCCGGTGGCCCCAGCATTTT. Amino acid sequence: CASSPVWSRWPQHF.

The DNA of the CDR3 is TGCGCCAGTGCCCCGGGACAGAGCTATGGCTACACCTTC. Amino acid sequence: CASAPGQSYGYTF. The rearrangement uses TRBV5-1 and TRBJ1-2; TRBD1 matches 7 bases. This CDR3 has 13 residues. CDR1 SGHRS and CDR2 YFSETQ come from the germline V gene. V lost 8 bases and J lost 4; bases outside the gene matches: 8.

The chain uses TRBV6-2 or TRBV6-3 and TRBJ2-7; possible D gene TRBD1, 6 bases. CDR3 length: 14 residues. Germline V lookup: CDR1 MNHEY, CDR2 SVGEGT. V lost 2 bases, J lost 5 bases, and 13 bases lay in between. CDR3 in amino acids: CASSYVRGVDEQYF. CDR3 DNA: TGTGCCAGCAGTTACGTCAGGGGAGTTGACGAGCAGTACTTC.

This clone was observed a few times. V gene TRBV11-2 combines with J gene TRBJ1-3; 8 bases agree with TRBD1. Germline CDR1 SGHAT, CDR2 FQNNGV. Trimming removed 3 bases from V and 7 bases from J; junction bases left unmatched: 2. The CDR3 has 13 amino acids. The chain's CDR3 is CASSLDRANTIYF. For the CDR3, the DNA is TGTGCCAGCAGCTTGGACAGGGCGAACACCATATATTTT.

This chain's CDR3 is CAWSTRGGSPLHF. CDR3 nucleotides: TGTGCCTGGAGTACGAGAGGAGGTTCACCCCTCCACTTT. V is TRBV30 and J is TRBJ1-6, with D hard to call. There are 13 residues in the CDR3. Germline CDR1 GTSNPN, CDR2 SVGIG (reference sequence). Trimming took 2 bases from V and 9 from J, leaving 11 bases between them. Supplemented by reference TRBV30 and TRBJ1-6, the full variable domain reads SQTIHQWPATLVQPVGSPLSLECTVEGTSNPNLYWYRQAAGRGLQLLFYSVGIGQISSEVPQNLSASRPQDRQFILSSKKLLLSDSGFYLCAWSTRGGSPLHFGNGTRLTVT.

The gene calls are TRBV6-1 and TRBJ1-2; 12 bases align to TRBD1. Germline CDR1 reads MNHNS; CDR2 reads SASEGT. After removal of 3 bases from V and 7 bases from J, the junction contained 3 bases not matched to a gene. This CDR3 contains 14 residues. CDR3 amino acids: CASSEGQGARGYTF. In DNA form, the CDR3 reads TGTGCCAGCAGTGAGGGACAGGGGGCGCGTGGCTACACCTTC.

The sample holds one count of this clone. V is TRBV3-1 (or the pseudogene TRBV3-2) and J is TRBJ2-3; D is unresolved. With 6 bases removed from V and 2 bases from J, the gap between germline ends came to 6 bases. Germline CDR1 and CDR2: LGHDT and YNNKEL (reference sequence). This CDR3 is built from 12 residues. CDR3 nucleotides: TGTGCCAGCAGTTCTCCCACAGATACGCAGTATTTT. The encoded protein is CASSSPTDTQYF.

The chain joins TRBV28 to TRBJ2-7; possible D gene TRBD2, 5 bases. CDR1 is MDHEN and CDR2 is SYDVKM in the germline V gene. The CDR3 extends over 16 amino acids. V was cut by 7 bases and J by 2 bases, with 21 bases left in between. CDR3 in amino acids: CASNPHRAGSPYEQYF. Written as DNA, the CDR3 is TGTGCCAGCAATCCCCACCGGGCGGGCTCACCCTACGAGCAGTACTTC.

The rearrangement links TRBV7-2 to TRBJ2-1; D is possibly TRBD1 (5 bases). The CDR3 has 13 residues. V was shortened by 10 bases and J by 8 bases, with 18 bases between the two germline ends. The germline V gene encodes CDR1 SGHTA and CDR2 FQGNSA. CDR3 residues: CATGWAGFDEQFF. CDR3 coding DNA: TGTGCCACCGGCTGGGCAGGGTTCGATGAGCAGTTCTTC.

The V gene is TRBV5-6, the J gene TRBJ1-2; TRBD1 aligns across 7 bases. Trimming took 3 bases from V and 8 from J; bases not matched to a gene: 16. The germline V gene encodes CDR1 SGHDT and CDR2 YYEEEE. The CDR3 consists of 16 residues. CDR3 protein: CASSSLRQGPLWGYTF. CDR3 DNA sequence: TGTGCCAGCAGCTCCCTTCGACAGGGACCCCTTTGGGGCTACACCTTC. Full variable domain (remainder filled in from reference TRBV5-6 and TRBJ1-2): DAGVTQSPTHLIKTRGQQVTLRCSPKSGHDTVSWYQQALGQGPQFIFQYYEEEERQRGNFPDRFSGHQFPNYSSELNVNALLLGDSALYLCASSSLRQGPLWGYTFGSGTRLTVV.

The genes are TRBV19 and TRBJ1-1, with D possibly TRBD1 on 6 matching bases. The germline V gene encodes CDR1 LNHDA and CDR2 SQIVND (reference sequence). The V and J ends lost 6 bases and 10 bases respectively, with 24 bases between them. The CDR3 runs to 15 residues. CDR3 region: CASRPSGKGEVGAFF. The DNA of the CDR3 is TGTGCCAGTAGACCCTCAGGAAAGGGGGAAGTCGGAGCTTTCTTT. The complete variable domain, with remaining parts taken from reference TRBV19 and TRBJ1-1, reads DGGITQSPKYLFRKEGQNVTLSCEQNLNHDAMYWYRQDPGQGLRLIYYSQIVNDFQKGDIAEGYSVSREKKESFPLTVTSAQKNPTAFYLCASRPSGKGEVGAFFGQGTRLTVV.

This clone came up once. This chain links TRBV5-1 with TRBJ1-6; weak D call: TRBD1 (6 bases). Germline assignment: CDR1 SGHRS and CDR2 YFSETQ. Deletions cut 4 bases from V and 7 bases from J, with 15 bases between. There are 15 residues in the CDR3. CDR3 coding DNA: TGCGCCAGCAGCCCACAGGGTTCAGAGAATTCACCCCTCCACTTT. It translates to CASSPQGSENSPLHF.